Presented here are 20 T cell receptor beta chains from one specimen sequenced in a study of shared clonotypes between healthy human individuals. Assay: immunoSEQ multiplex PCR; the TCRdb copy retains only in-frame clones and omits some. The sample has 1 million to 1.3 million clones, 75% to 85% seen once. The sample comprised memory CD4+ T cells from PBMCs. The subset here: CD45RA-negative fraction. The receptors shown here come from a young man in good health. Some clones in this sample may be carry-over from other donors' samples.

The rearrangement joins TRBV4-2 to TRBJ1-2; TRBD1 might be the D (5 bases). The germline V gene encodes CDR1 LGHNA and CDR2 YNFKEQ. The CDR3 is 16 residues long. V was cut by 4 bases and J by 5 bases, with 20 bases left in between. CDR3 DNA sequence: TGTGCCAGCAGCCGGATCGACCACCAGGGCCTATATGGCTACACCTTC. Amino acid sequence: CASSRIDHQGLYGYTF.

The CDR3 DNA sequence: TGCGCCAGCAGCTTGGGACTAGCGGTTTTCACAGATACGCAGTATTTT. Its translation: CASSLGLAVFTDTQYF. The V call is TRBV5-1, the J call TRBJ2-3; 9 nucleotides align to TRBD2. Germline V gene lookup returns CDR1 SGHRS and CDR2 YFSETQ. This CDR3 has 16 residues. The V gene end was trimmed by 0 bases and the J gene end by 2 bases; junction bases not matched to a gene: 4.

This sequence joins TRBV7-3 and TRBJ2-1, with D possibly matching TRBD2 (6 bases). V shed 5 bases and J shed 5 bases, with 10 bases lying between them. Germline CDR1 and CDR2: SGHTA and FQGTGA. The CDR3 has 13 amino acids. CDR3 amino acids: CASSAGLHNEQFF. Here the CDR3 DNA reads TGTGCCAGCAGCGCGGGACTCCACAATGAGCAGTTCTTC.

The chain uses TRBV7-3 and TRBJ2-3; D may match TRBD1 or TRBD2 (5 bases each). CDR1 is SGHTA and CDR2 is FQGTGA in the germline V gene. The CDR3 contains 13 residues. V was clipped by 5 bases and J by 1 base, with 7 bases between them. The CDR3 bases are TGTGCCAGCAGCACGGGACGCACAGATACGCAGTATTTT. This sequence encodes CASSTGRTDTQYF.

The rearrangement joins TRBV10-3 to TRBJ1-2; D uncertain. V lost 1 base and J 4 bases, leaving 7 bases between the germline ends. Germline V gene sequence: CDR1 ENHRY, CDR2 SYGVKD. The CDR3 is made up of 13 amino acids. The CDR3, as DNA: TGTGCCATCAGTGAGTACGACGCCTATGGCTACACCTTC. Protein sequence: CAISEYDAYGYTF.

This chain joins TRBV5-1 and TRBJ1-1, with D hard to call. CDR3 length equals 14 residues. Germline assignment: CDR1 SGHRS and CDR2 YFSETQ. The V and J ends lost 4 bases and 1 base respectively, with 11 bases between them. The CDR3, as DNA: TGCGCCAGCAGCACATCCATGGCGAACACTGAAGCTTTCTTT. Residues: CASSTSMANTEAFF.

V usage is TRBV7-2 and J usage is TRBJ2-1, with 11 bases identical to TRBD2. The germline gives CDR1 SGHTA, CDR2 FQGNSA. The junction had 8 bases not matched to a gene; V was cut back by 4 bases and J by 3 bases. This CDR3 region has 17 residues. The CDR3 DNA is TGTGCCAGCAGCTCGCGCCCGGGACTAGCGGACTACAATGAGCAGTTCTTC. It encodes CASSSRPGLADYNEQFF.

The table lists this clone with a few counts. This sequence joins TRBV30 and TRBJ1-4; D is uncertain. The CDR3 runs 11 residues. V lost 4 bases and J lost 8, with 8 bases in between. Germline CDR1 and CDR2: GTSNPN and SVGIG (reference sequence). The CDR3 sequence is CAWNVREKLFF. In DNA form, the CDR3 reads TGTGCCTGGAACGTCCGAGAAAAACTGTTTTTT.

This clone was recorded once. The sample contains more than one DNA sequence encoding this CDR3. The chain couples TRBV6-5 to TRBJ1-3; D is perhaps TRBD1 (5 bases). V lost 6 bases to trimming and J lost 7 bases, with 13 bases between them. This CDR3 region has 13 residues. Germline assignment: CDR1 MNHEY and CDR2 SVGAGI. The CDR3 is CASRPPGGNTIYF. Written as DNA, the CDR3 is TGTGCCAGCAGGCCCCCGGGGGGGAACACCATATATTTT.

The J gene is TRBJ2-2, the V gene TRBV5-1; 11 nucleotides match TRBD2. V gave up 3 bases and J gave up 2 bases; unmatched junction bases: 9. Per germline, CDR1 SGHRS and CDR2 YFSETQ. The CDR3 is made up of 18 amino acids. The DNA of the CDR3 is TGCGCCAGCAGCTCGTACCCGGGACTAGCGGTTAACACCGGGGAGCTGTTTTTT. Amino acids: CASSSYPGLAVNTGELFF. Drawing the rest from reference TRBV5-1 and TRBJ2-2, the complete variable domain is KAGVTQTPRYLIKTRGQQVTLSCSPISGHRSVSWYQQTPGQGLQFLFEYFSETQRNKGNFPGRFSGRQFSNSRSEMNVSTLELGDSALYLCASSSYPGLAVNTGELFFGEGSRLTVL.

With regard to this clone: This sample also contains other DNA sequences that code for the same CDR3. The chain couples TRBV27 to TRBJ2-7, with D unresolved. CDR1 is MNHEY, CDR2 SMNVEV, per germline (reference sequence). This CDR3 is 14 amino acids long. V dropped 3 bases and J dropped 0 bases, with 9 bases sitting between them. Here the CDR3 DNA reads TGTGCCAGCAGTTTTGCAGGCAGCTCCTACGAGCAGTACTTC. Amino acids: CASSFAGSSYEQYF.

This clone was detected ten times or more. Here the CDR3 DNA reads TGTGCCAGCAGCCAACTCACCGGGGAGCTGTTTTTT. This sequence encodes CASSQLTGELFF. V is TRBV11-2 and J is TRBJ2-2; D unclear. V shed 5 bases and J shed 4 bases, with 5 bases lying between them. The CDR3 has 12 residues. Germline values: CDR1 SGHAT, CDR2 FQNNGV.

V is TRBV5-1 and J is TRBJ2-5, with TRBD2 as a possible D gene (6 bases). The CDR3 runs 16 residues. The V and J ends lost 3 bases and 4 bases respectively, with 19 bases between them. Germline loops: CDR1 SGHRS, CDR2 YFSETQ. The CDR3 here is CASSWRGTGESETQYF. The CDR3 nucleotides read TGCGCCAGCAGCTGGAGGGGCACGGGGGAATCAGAGACCCAGTACTTC.

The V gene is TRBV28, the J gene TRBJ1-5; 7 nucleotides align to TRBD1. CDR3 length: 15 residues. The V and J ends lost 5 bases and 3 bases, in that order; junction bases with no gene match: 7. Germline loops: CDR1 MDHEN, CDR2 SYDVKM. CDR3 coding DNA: TGTGCCAGCAGTCTTACAGGGGCCACCAATCAGCCCCAGCATTTT. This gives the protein CASSLTGATNQPQHF.

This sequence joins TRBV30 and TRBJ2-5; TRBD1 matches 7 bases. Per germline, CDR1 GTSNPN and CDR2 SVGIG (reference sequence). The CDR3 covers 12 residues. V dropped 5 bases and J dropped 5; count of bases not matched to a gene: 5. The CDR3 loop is CAWARQGETQYF. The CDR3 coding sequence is TGTGCCTGGGCCCGACAGGGCGAGACCCAGTACTTC.

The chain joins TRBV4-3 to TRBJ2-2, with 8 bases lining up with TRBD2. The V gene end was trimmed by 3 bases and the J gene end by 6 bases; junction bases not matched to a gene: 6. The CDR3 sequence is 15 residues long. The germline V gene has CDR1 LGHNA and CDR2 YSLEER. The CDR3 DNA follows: TGCGCCAGCAGCCAGCGGACTAGCTACGCCGGGGAGCTGTTTTTT. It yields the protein CASSQRTSYAGELFF.

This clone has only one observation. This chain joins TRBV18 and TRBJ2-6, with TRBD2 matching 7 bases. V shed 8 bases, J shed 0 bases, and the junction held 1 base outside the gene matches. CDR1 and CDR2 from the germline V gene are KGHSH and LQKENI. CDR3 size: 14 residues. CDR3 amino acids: CASGRASGANVLTF. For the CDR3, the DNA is TGTGCCAGCGGGAGGGCCTCTGGGGCCAACGTCCTGACTTTC. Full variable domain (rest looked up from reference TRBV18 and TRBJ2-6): NAGVMQNPRHLVRRRGQEARLRCSPMKGHSHVYWYRQLPEEGLKFMVYLQKENIIDESGMPKERFSAEFPKEGPSILRIQQVVRGDSAAYFCASGRASGANVLTFGAGSRLTVL.

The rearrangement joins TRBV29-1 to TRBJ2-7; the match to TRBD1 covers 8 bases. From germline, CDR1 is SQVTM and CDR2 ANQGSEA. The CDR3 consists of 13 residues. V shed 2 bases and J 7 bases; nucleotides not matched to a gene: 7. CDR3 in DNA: TGCAGCGTTGAACAGGGGGCCAGCGAAGAGCAGTACTTC. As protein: CSVEQGASEEQYF.

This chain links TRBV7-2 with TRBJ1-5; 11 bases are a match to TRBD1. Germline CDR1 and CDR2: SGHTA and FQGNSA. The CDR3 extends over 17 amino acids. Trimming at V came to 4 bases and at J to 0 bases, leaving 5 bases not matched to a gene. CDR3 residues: CASSSEGQGGSNQPQHF. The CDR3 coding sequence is TGTGCCAGCAGCTCCGAGGGACAGGGGGGTAGCAATCAGCCCCAGCATTTT. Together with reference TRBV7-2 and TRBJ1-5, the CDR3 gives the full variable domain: GAGVSQSPSNKVTEKGKDVELRCDPISGHTALYWYRQSLGQGLEFLIYFQGNSAPDKSGLPSDRFSAERTGGSVSTLTIQRTQQEDSAVYLCASSSEGQGGSNQPQHFGDGTRLSIL.

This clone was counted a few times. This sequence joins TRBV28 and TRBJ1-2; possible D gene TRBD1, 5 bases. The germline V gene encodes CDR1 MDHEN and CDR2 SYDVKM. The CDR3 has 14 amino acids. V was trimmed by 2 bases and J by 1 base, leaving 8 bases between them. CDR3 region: CASSLIQGNYGYTF. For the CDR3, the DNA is TGTGCCAGCAGTTTAATTCAGGGTAACTATGGCTACACCTTC.